This TCR beta chain emerged from a study of cytomegalovirus exposure and HLA in healthy donors. V was cut by 2 bases and J by 0 bases, with 9 bases left in between. The germline V gene has CDR1 KGHSH and CDR2 LQKENI. CDR3 length: 15 amino acids. Vbeta (60) and Jbeta (13) primers were used in the PCR. Clones were sequenced by immunoSEQ multiplex PCR, and TCRdb holds only the in-frame ones, with some missing. The sample holds under 250,000 clones; more than 65% are singletons and the top ten take about 1.7%. The sequence was obtained from a man in his fifties or sixties in good health and CMV-seronegative. The sequencing input was PBMCs. The chain uses TRBV18 and TRBJ2-3; D remains unclear. CDR3 coding DNA: TGTGCCAGCTCACCAACGGCTAGTAGCACAGATACGCAGTATTTT. It specifies CASSPTASSTDTQYF.